This T cell receptor beta chain appears in the sequencing data of a study of breast tumors, draining lymph nodes, adjacent tissues. Samples came from axillary lymph nodes draining the breast cancer. Notes on this clonotype: With a much larger clone just one base away, this may be a read error.

MiXCR, applied by TCRdb to the multiplex PCR reads, yields one record per CDR3 protein. The sample has about 300,000 distinct CDR3 sequences, under 35% seen once; the top ten hold 1.1%. The TCR originated in a female donor with breast cancer. Some clones in this sample may be carry-over from other donors' samples. Sequenced input: axillary lymph node tissue.

CDR3 in amino acids: CASSLGLPTNEQFF. For the CDR3, the DNA is TGTGCCAGCAGCTTGGGACTACCGACGAATGAGCAGTTCTTC. The chain uses TRBV11-3 and TRBJ2-1; 7 nucleotides line up with TRBD2. The CDR3 length is 14 residues. Germline assignment: CDR1 SGHNT and CDR2 YENEEA. With V trimmed by 3 bases and J by 7 bases, 6 bases remained unmatched.